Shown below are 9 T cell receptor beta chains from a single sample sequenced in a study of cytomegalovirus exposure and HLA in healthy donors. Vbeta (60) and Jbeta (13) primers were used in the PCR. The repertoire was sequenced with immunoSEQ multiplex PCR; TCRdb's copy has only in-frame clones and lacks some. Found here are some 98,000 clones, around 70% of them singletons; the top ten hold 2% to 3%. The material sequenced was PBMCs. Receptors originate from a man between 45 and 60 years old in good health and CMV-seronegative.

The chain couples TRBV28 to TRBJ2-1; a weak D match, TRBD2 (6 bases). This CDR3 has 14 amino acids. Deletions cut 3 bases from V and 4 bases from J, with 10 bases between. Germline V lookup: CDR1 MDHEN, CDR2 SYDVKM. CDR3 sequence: CASSFSGGYNEQFF. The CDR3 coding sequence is TGTGCCAGCAGTTTTTCTGGAGGGTACAATGAGCAGTTCTTC.

This CDR3 reads CASSPRIAGAYNEQFF. The CDR3 DNA is TGTGCCAGCAGCCCCCGAATAGCGGGAGCCTACAATGAGCAGTTCTTC. The chain uses TRBV9 and TRBJ2-1; 9 nucleotides align to TRBD2. This CDR3 contains 16 residues. The J segment lost 2 bases and the V segment lost 4 bases, leaving 7 bases of the junction unmatched. Germline V gives CDR1 SGDLS, CDR2 YYNGEE.

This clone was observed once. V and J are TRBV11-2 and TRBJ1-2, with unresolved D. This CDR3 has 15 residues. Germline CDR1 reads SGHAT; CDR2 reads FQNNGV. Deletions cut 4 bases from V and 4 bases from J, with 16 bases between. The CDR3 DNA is TGTGCCAGCAGCTCGGGCCCGGGAAGAGGCTATGGCTACACCTTC. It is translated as CASSSGPGRGYGYTF.

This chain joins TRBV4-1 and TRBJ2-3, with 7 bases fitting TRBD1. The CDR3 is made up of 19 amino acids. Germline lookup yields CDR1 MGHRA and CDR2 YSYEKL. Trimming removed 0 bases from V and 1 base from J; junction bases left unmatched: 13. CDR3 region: CASSQDLFVGDSRTDTQYF. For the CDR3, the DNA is TGCGCCAGCAGCCAAGATCTTTTCGTGGGGGACAGTCGCACAGATACGCAGTATTTT.

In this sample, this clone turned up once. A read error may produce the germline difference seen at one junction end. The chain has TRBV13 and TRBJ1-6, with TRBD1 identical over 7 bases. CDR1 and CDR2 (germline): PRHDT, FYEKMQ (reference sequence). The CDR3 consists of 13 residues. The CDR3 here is CASSLGTVSPLHF. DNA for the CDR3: TGTGCCAGCAGCCTAGGGACAGTTTCACCCCTCCACTTT.

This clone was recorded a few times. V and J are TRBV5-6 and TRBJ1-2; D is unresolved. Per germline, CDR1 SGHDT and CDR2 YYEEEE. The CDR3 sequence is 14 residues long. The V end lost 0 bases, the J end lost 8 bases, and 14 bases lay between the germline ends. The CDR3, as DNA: TGTGCCAGCAGCTTGGGGGCCAAACCGATAGGCTACACCTTC. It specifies CASSLGAKPIGYTF.

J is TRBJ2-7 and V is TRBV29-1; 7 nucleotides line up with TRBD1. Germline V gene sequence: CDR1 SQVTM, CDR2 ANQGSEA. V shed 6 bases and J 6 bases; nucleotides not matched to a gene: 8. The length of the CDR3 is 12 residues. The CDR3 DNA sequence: TGCAGCGTCGGGACAGACACCTCCGAGCAGTACTTC. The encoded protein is CSVGTDTSEQYF.

CDR3 region: CASTNRGGAANQPQHF. In nucleotides, the CDR3 is TGTGCCAGTACGAATCGGGGGGGCGCAGCGAATCAGCCCCAGCATTTT. The chain joins TRBV19 to TRBJ1-5; TRBD1 might be the D (6 bases). The germline CDR1 and CDR2 sequences are LNHDA and SQIVND (reference sequence). CDR3 length: 16 amino acids. V dropped 7 bases and J dropped 4 bases, with 20 bases sitting between them.

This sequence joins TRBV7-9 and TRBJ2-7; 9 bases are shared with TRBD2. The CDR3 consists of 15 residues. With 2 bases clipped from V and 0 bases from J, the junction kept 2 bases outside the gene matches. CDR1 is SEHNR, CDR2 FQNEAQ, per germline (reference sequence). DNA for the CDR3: TGTGCCAGCAGCTTAAGCGGGGGGATCTCCTACGAGCAGTACTTC. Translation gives CASSLSGGISYEQYF.